This T cell receptor beta chain is drawn from a study of T cell changes during pregnancy in multiple sclerosis. Using immunoSEQ multiplex PCR, the repertoire was profiled, and TCRdb retains in-frame clones only, with some absent. Among 65,000 to 85,000 clones listed, 92% were seen once. V was pared by 8 bases and J by 6 bases, with 19 bases between. Germline V lookup: CDR1 MNHEY, CDR2 SVGAGI. The CDR3 totals 14 residues. The sequence was obtained from a female donor with multiple sclerosis, enrolled in a pregnancy study. The sequencing used CD4+ T cells from peripheral blood mononuclear cells, collected after pregnancy. This rearrangement joins TRBV6-5 to TRBJ1-1; D may be TRBD1 (5 bases). In DNA form, the CDR3 reads TGTGCCAGCCATGAGCAGGGTGCGGTGTCTGAAGCTTTCTTT. Protein sequence: CASHEQGAVSEAFF.